The 27 T cell receptor beta chains listed next were all sequenced from one sample in a study of cytomegalovirus exposure and HLA in healthy donors. Primers included in the PCR were 60 Vbeta and 13 Jbeta primers. Here immunoSEQ multiplex PCR was the method, and the copy in TCRdb shows in-frame clones only, minus some. Seen here are some 140,000 clones, around 75% observed once, and the top ten hold approximately 3%. The sequenced sample consisted of PBMCs. These receptors were collected from a female donor in good health and CMV-seronegative.

The chain carries TRBV7-9 and TRBJ1-3; D uncertain. Trimming shortened V by 6 bases and J by 0 bases, and 6 bases separated the two germline ends. The CDR3 covers 13 residues. CDR1 is SEHNR and CDR2 is FQNEAQ in the germline V gene (reference sequence). CDR3 DNA: TGTGCCAGCAGAAGTAGCTCTGGAAACACCATATATTTT. Translating it yields CASRSSSGNTIYF.

The rearrangement links TRBV28 to TRBJ1-6; no clear D gene. The germline CDR1 and CDR2 sequences are MDHEN and SYDVKM. The V and J ends lost 7 bases and 9 bases respectively, with 10 bases between them. The CDR3 spans 12 residues. CDR3 region: CASTQRGSPLHF. The CDR3 bases are TGTGCCAGCACCCAAAGAGGTTCACCCCTCCACTTT.

The genes are TRBV19 and TRBJ2-1; maybe TRBD1 (6 bases). Trimming shortened V by 5 bases and J by 5 bases, and 16 bases separated the two germline ends. In germline, CDR1 is LNHDA, CDR2 SQIVND (reference sequence). This CDR3 is built from 15 residues. The DNA of the CDR3 is TGTGCCAGTAGTGCGACAGGATATTACGACAATGAGCAGTTCTTC. Amino acids: CASSATGYYDNEQFF.

The chain is built from TRBV2 and TRBJ2-2, with 9 bases identical to TRBD1. The CDR3 covers 13 residues. V trimming: 4 bases; J trimming: 6 bases; junction bases outside the gene matches: 0. In germline, CDR1 is SNHLY, CDR2 FYNNEI. The CDR3, as DNA: TGTGCCAGCAGTGGACAGGGGGCCGGGGAGCTGTTTTTT. This gives the protein CASSGQGAGELFF.

The V and J genes are TRBV9 and TRBJ2-1, with 7 positions matching TRBD2. CDR1 and CDR2 from the germline V gene are SGDLS and YYNGEE. V gave up 3 bases and J gave up 7 bases; unmatched junction bases: 10. The CDR3 loop spans 15 amino acids. CDR3 nucleotides: TGTGCCAGCAGCGCAAGTGGCGGGAGTACGAATGAGCAGTTCTTC. Amino acid sequence: CASSASGGSTNEQFF.

V and J are TRBV28 and TRBJ1-1; D call uncertain. V gave up 2 bases and J gave up 1 base, with 11 bases separating them. The CDR3 spans 15 residues. From germline, CDR1 is MDHEN and CDR2 SYDVKM. Here the CDR3 DNA reads TGTGCCAGCAGTTTAATTTTGGGCCGGAACACTGAAGCTTTCTTT. It encodes CASSLILGRNTEAFF. Filled out from reference TRBV28 and TRBJ1-1, the complete variable domain reads DVKVTQSSRYLVKRTGEKVFLECVQDMDHENMFWYRQDPGLGLRLIYFSYDVKMKEKGDIPEGYSVSREKKERFSLILESASTNQTSMYLCASSLILGRNTEAFFGQGTRLTVV.

The rearrangement uses TRBV15 and TRBJ1-5; a weak D match, TRBD1 (5 bases). The CDR3 loop spans 15 amino acids. The ends were cut back, 5 bases at V and 3 bases at J, with 14 bases in the middle. Germline V lookup: CDR1 LNHNV, CDR2 YYDKDF (reference sequence). CDR3 sequence reads: CATSHVGAANQPQHF. DNA for the CDR3: TGTGCCACCAGCCATGTTGGGGCAGCCAATCAGCCCCAGCATTTT.

This clone occurred once. The chain combines TRBV5-1 with TRBJ1-2, with D possibly matching TRBD1 (5 bases). CDR1 SGHRS and CDR2 YFSETQ come from the germline V gene. V was clipped by 0 bases and J by 4 bases, with 10 bases between them. The CDR3 is 14 residues long. In DNA, the CDR3 is TGCGCCAGCAGCTTGGGACAGTGGAGCTATGGCTACACCTTC. Translated: CASSLGQWSYGYTF.

This clone was counted between two and nine times. This chain uses TRBV5-6 with TRBJ2-4, with 9 bases lining up with TRBD1. The length of the CDR3 is 13 residues. With V trimmed by 0 bases and J by 8 bases, 0 bases remained unmatched. CDR1 and CDR2 from the germline V gene are SGHDT and YYEEEE. The CDR3 spells CASSLGQGDIQYF. CDR3 in DNA: TGTGCCAGCAGCTTGGGACAGGGGGACATTCAGTACTTC.

V usage is TRBV7-9 and J usage is TRBJ2-5; no definite D call. The J call may be faulty, since TRBJ2-7 better matches the DNA end. In germline, CDR1 is SEHNR, CDR2 FQNEAQ (reference sequence). This CDR3 comprises 11 residues. In DNA form, the CDR3 reads TGTGCCAGCAGTCTAACCTACGAGCAGTACTTC. As protein: CASSLTYEQYF.

CDR3 nucleotides: TGCGCCAGCAGCCCAAGCGGACCCTCTGGAAACACCATATATTTT. As protein: CASSPSGPSGNTIYF. This chain joins TRBV4-3 and TRBJ1-3, with D unresolved. V gave up 4 bases and J gave up 0 bases, with 10 bases separating them. CDR1 LGHNA and CDR2 YSLEER come from the germline V gene. The CDR3 spans 15 residues.

The V gene is TRBV18, the J gene TRBJ2-7; D is possibly TRBD1 (6 bases). This CDR3 comprises 15 residues. Germline V gene sequence: CDR1 KGHSH, CDR2 LQKENI. Trimming left V 0 bases short and J 2 bases short, with 11 bases between. CDR3 sequence (DNA): TGTGCCAGCTCACCACCTTCAGGGGACCCCTACGAGCAGTACTTC. Amino acid sequence: CASSPPSGDPYEQYF.

V gene TRBV18 combines with J gene TRBJ2-3, with D possibly being TRBD1 (6 bases). Germline lookup yields CDR1 KGHSH and CDR2 LQKENI. V lost 5 bases and J lost 0, with 9 bases in between. The CDR3 is 14 residues long. The CDR3 DNA reads as TGTGCCAGCTCAGACAGGCTTAGCACAGATACGCAGTATTTT. Protein sequence: CASSDRLSTDTQYF.

The chain couples TRBV5-1 to TRBJ2-3, with 7 bases lining up with TRBD2. CDR1 and CDR2 (germline): SGHRS, YFSETQ. This CDR3 spans 16 amino acids. Unmatched junction bases numbered 5, after V lost 0 bases and J lost 1 base. The CDR3 coding sequence is TGCGCCAGCAGCTTGGAAGGGGCGGGGGGCACAGATACGCAGTATTTT. As protein: CASSLEGAGGTDTQYF.

For the CDR3, the DNA is TGTGCCAGCAGCCAACAGAGTAACAATTCACCCCTCCACTTT. It encodes CASSQQSNNSPLHF. The chain combines TRBV9 with TRBJ1-6; D is ambiguous. Trimming took 4 bases from V and 7 from J, leaving 12 bases between them. Germline-derived CDR1 and CDR2 are SGDLS and YYNGEE. This CDR3 spans 14 amino acids. The complete variable domain, with remaining parts taken from reference TRBV9 and TRBJ1-6, reads DSGVTQTPKHLITATGQRVTLRCSPRSGDLSVYWYQQSLDQGLQFLIQYYNGEERAKGNILERFSAQQFPDLHSELNLSSLELGDSALYFCASSQQSNNSPLHFGNGTRLTVT.

The chain uses TRBV4-1 and TRBJ2-1; D gene ambiguous. Looked up from germline, CDR1 is MGHRA and CDR2 is YSYEKL. This CDR3 contains 14 residues. Trimming cost V 1 base and J 3 bases, with 7 bases left between them. In DNA, the CDR3 is TGCGCCAGCAGCCAAGGCGGAAACTACAATGAGCAGTTCTTC. As protein: CASSQGGNYNEQFF.

The rearrangement joins TRBV9 to TRBJ2-1; TRBD1 aligns across 9 bases. The length of the CDR3 is 14 residues. Germline assignment: CDR1 SGDLS and CDR2 YYNGEE. The V and J ends lost 4 bases and 5 bases, in that order; junction bases with no gene match: 4. The CDR3 loop reads CASSLQGAHNEQFF. CDR3 nucleotide sequence: TGTGCCAGCAGCCTACAGGGGGCCCACAATGAGCAGTTCTTC.

This clone was observed a few times. This chain's CDR3 is CASSYSRRLNTGELFF. DNA of the CDR3: TGTGCCAGCAGTTACTCGAGGAGATTGAACACCGGGGAGCTGTTTTTT. The chain employs TRBV6-5 and TRBJ2-2; D unresolved. The germline V gene has CDR1 MNHEY and CDR2 SVGAGI. The CDR3 runs 16 residues. Between the trimmed V and J ends, which lost 0 bases and 1 base, there was a span of 9 bases.

In its sample, this clone was seen a few times. The chain links TRBV7-2 to TRBJ2-1; 9 positions match TRBD2. The CDR3 has 16 residues. J lost 7 bases, V lost 5 bases, and 12 bases had no gene match. CDR1 and CDR2 from the germline V gene are SGHTA and FQGNSA. The CDR3 here is CASSPHGGGAGNEQFF. The CDR3 nucleotides are TGTGCCAGCAGCCCACATGGCGGGGGGGCAGGAAATGAGCAGTTCTTC.

CDR3 bases: TGTGCCAGCAGCGACCGGCGGGGACTTACGTCTGGGAACACTGAAGCTTTCTTT. Translated, it gives CASSDRRGLTSGNTEAFF. The gene calls are TRBV9 and TRBJ1-1; the D gene is possibly TRBD1 (5 bases). The CDR3 spans 18 residues. V was pared by 3 bases and J by 1 base, with 22 bases between. From germline, CDR1 is SGDLS and CDR2 YYNGEE.

The chain couples TRBV6-5 to TRBJ1-5; weak D call: TRBD1 (5 bases). Germline assignment: CDR1 MNHEY and CDR2 SVGAGI. The CDR3 is 14 amino acids. Trimming cost V 6 bases and J 5 bases, with 14 bases left between them. The CDR3 DNA reads as TGTGCCAGCAGAGATATCTGGGGGGATCAGCCCCAGCATTTT. Its protein is CASRDIWGDQPQHF.

The chain uses TRBV29-1 and TRBJ2-7; D may be TRBD1 (6 bases). The CDR3 sequence is 13 residues long. From germline, CDR1 is SQVTM and CDR2 ANQGSEA. V shed 6 bases and J shed 0 bases, with 12 bases lying between them. CDR3 nucleotide sequence: TGCAGCGTAACAGGGCGGTTCTCCTACGAGCAGTACTTC. It encodes CSVTGRFSYEQYF.

The chain uses TRBV27 and TRBJ2-7; TRBD2 agrees at 11 bases. The CDR3 is made up of 14 amino acids. V shed 3 bases and J 6 bases; nucleotides not matched to a gene: 4. Germline V CDR1 and CDR2: MNHEY, SMNVEV (reference sequence). CDR3 loop: CASSFLLAGAEQYF. CDR3 DNA: TGTGCCAGCAGTTTTCTACTAGCGGGAGCCGAGCAGTACTTC.

There are a few counts of this clone. CDR3 region: CASSLGRVEKLFF. Written as DNA, the CDR3 is TGTGCCAGCAGCTTGGGCCGAGTGGAAAAACTGTTTTTT. The J gene is TRBJ1-4, the V gene TRBV7-9; the D is unclear. Trimming removed 3 bases from V and 8 bases from J, with 10 bases in between. Germline CDR1 and CDR2: SEHNR and FQNEAQ (reference sequence). This CDR3 contains 13 residues.

V gene TRBV7-9 combines with J gene TRBJ2-1; 11 bases are shared with TRBD2. Germline V gene lookup returns CDR1 SEHNR and CDR2 FQNEAQ (reference sequence). This CDR3 has 15 amino acids. V shed 4 bases, J shed 6 bases, and the junction held 5 bases outside the gene matches. The CDR3: CASSSSLAGVNEQFF. CDR3 nucleotide sequence: TGTGCCAGCAGCTCTTCACTAGCGGGAGTCAATGAGCAGTTCTTC.

Worth noting for this clone: This CDR3 is also generated by other DNA sequences in the sample. The J gene is TRBJ2-3, the V gene TRBV7-2, with D possibly TRBD2 on 5 matching bases. Between the trimmed V and J ends, which lost 6 bases and 3 bases, there was a span of 10 bases. The germline V gene encodes CDR1 SGHTA and CDR2 FQGNSA. This CDR3 spans 13 amino acids. The CDR3 is CASSPLATDTQYF. In nucleotides, the CDR3 is TGTGCCAGCAGTCCCCTAGCAACAGATACGCAGTATTTT. Full variable domain (remainder filled in from reference TRBV7-2 and TRBJ2-3): GAGVSQSPSNKVTEKGKDVELRCDPISGHTALYWYRQSLGQGLEFLIYFQGNSAPDKSGLPSDRFSAERTGGSVSTLTIQRTQQEDSAVYLCASSPLATDTQYFGPGTRLTVL.

V usage is TRBV5-1 and J usage is TRBJ2-7, with 10 bases that match TRBD1. The CDR3 length is 15 residues. Germline CDR1 and CDR2: SGHRS and YFSETQ. Germline trimming cut 4 bases from V and 6 bases from J; bases unmatched to any gene: 10. Written as DNA, the CDR3 is TGCGCCAGCAGCCACCCCGGGACAGGGGAACGCGAGCAGTACTTC. It yields the protein CASSHPGTGEREQYF.